Each of the 20 T cell receptor beta chains below was sequenced from the same sample in a study of blood T cell repertoires in COVID-19. Repertoires were generated with immunoSEQ multiplex PCR, while TCRdb's copy carries only in-frame clones and drops some. Of about 110,000 clones detected, about 85% appear once; the ten largest clones hold approximately 1.5%. Sequencing used peripheral blood. These receptors were collected from a man aged 35-49 years with acute or convalescent COVID-19.

J is TRBJ2-3 and V is TRBV10-3; 11 nucleotides match TRBD2. Germline lookup yields CDR1 ENHRY and CDR2 SYGVKD. The CDR3 runs to 17 residues. With 1 base clipped from V and 3 bases from J, the junction kept 6 bases outside the gene matches. The CDR3 loop is CAISEFLSGGATDTQYF. In nucleotides, the CDR3 is TGTGCCATCAGTGAGTTCCTTAGCGGGGGGGCGACAGATACGCAGTATTTT.

The rearrangement joins TRBV10-3 to TRBJ2-3; D is possibly TRBD1 (6 bases). Deletions cut 3 bases from V and 5 bases from J, with 12 bases between. This CDR3 spans 14 amino acids. From germline, CDR1 is ENHRY and CDR2 SYGVKD. CDR3 DNA: TGTGCCATCAGTGATGGTGTAGGGGGAGATACGCAGTATTTT. Residues: CAISDGVGGDTQYF.

The genes are TRBV4-1 and TRBJ1-3; 7 positions match TRBD1. The germline V gene has CDR1 MGHRA and CDR2 YSYEKL. V dropped 4 bases and J dropped 9; count of bases not matched to a gene: 9. CDR3 length: 14 amino acids. In nucleotides, the CDR3 is TGCGCCAGCAGCCCTGCCAGGGACAGTAGCACCATATATTTT. It specifies CASSPARDSSTIYF.

CDR3 sequence: CASSLDRGNSPLHF. The CDR3 nucleotides are TGTGCCAGCAGTCTGGACAGGGGAAATTCACCCCTCCACTTT. The chain links TRBV2 to TRBJ1-6; TRBD1 aligns across 9 bases. Germline V gene data show CDR1 as SNHLY and CDR2 as FYNNEI. The CDR3 totals 14 residues. Losses at the gene ends were 5 bases for V and 7 bases for J; bases not matched to a gene: 3.

In DNA form, the CDR3 reads TGCAGCGTCCGGGACACCTCGGGGGAGCTGTTTTTT. Its protein is CSVRDTSGELFF. The rearrangement joins TRBV29-1 to TRBJ2-2, with D tentatively TRBD1 (6 bases). There are 12 residues in the CDR3. Trimming removed 6 bases at V and 8 bases at J, with 13 bases between. The germline V gene has CDR1 SQVTM and CDR2 ANQGSEA.

A note on this clone: Other DNA sequences within the sample encode an identical CDR3. V and J are TRBV7-3 and TRBJ2-3, with TRBD2 matching over 11 bases. With V trimmed by 0 bases and J by 0 bases, 2 bases remained unmatched. This CDR3 contains 17 residues. Per the germline V gene, CDR1 is SGHTA and CDR2 is FQGTGA. The CDR3 spells CASSLTGTSGSTDTQYF. The CDR3 bases are TGTGCCAGCAGCTTAACCGGGACTAGCGGAAGCACAGATACGCAGTATTTT.

The J gene is TRBJ2-7, the V gene TRBV7-8; D is possibly TRBD1 (6 bases). The germline V gene has CDR1 SGHVS and CDR2 FQNEAQ. V was clipped by 6 bases and J by 2 bases, with 11 bases between them. The CDR3 has 13 residues. The CDR3 region is CASSWTAAYEQYF. DNA of the CDR3: TGTGCCAGCAGTTGGACAGCGGCCTACGAGCAGTACTTC.

The chain carries TRBV18 and TRBJ1-1, with 7 bases aligning to TRBD1. This CDR3 comprises 14 residues. Germline V lookup: CDR1 KGHSH, CDR2 LQKENI. The V and J ends lost 10 bases and 1 base, in that order; junction bases with no gene match: 9. In DNA, the CDR3 is TGTGCCACACATTCCGACAGGGCGAACACTGAAGCTTTCTTT. Translated: CATHSDRANTEAFF.

V gene TRBV5-6 combines with J gene TRBJ1-6; 7 positions agree with TRBD1. CDR3 length: 15 residues. Germline assignment: CDR1 SGHDT and CDR2 YYEEEE. J was trimmed by 7 bases and V by 2 bases; bases with no gene match: 6. CDR3 coding DNA: TGTGCCAGCAGCTTTCTATCCAGGGGGAATTCACCCCTCCACTTT. The encoded protein is CASSFLSRGNSPLHF.

The chain uses TRBV7-2 and TRBJ1-2; D gene unclear. Per germline, CDR1 SGHTA and CDR2 FQGNSA. Between the trimmed V and J ends, which lost 3 bases and 8 bases, there was a span of 10 bases. This CDR3 region has 12 residues. The CDR3 bases are TGTGCCAGCAGCTTTGTCACGGGAGGCTACACCTTC. Protein: CASSFVTGGYTF.

The V and J genes are TRBV6-2 or TRBV6-3 and TRBJ2-7, with a weak D call TRBD1 (6 bases). There are 14 residues in the CDR3. Per the germline V gene, CDR1 is MNHEY and CDR2 is SVGEGT. V was shortened by 2 bases and J by 2 bases, with 10 bases between the two germline ends. CDR3 nucleotide sequence: TGTGCCAGCAGTTACCAGGGGTGGGCCTACGAGCAGTACTTC. It codes for CASSYQGWAYEQYF.

The rearrangement links TRBV7-2 to TRBJ2-7; D remains ambiguous. Germline-derived CDR1 and CDR2 are SGHTA and FQGNSA. This CDR3 spans 13 amino acids. V dropped 3 bases and J dropped 2 bases, with 8 bases sitting between them. CDR3 residues: CASSFGVTYEQYF. Written as DNA, the CDR3 is TGTGCCAGCAGCTTTGGAGTTACCTACGAGCAGTACTTC.

This sequence joins TRBV2 and TRBJ2-7, with 9 positions matching TRBD1. Germline-derived CDR1 and CDR2 are SNHLY and FYNNEI. The CDR3 contains 11 residues. Trimming cost V 8 bases and J 7 bases; bases outside gene matches: 3. The CDR3 coding sequence is TGTGCCAGCCGGGACAGGGAGGAGCAGTACTTC. This encodes CASRDREEQYF.

This chain connects TRBV2 to TRBJ2-5; 9 bases map to TRBD1. V was clipped by 8 bases and J by 5 bases; unmatched bases: 3. The CDR3 has 12 amino acids. Per the germline V gene, CDR1 is SNHLY and CDR2 is FYNNEI. Here the CDR3 DNA reads TGTGCCAGCTCAGGGACAGGGGAGACCCAGTACTTC. Translating it yields CASSGTGETQYF.

This rearrangement joins TRBV18 to TRBJ1-3; no definite D call. CDR1 is KGHSH, CDR2 LQKENI, per germline. The CDR3 spans 13 residues. Trimming removed 2 bases at V and 4 bases at J, with 6 bases between. The CDR3 here is CASSPEEGNTIYF. The CDR3 DNA is TGTGCCAGCTCACCAGAGGAAGGAAACACCATATATTTT.

V is TRBV5-4 and J is TRBJ2-7; 8 positions match TRBD1. J lost 1 base, V lost 4 bases, and 4 bases had no gene match. Germline V gene sequence: CDR1 SGHNT, CDR2 YYREEE (reference sequence). The CDR3 covers 14 residues. The CDR3, as DNA: TGTGCCAGCAGCCTGGACAGGGTTTCCTACGAGCAGTACTTC. Amino acids: CASSLDRVSYEQYF. Drawing the rest from reference TRBV5-4 and TRBJ2-7, the complete variable domain is ETGVTQSPTHLIKTRGQQVTLRCSSQSGHNTVSWYQQALGQGPQFIFQYYREEENGRGNFPPRFSGLQFPNYSSELNVNALELDDSALYLCASSLDRVSYEQYFGPGTRLTVT.

V gene TRBV7-2 combines with J gene TRBJ1-6; 8 bases align to TRBD1. Per the germline V gene, CDR1 is SGHTA and CDR2 is FQGNSA. Trimming cost V 2 bases and J 9 bases; bases outside gene matches: 3. There are 14 residues in the CDR3. CDR3 residues: CASSLQGAGSPLHF. The CDR3 nucleotides read TGTGCCAGCAGCTTACAGGGGGCCGGTTCACCCCTCCACTTT.

J is TRBJ2-1 and V is TRBV25-1, with D possibly matching TRBD2 (5 bases). Germline loops: CDR1 MGHDK, CDR2 SYGVNS. The CDR3 is made up of 11 amino acids. V was pared by 8 bases and J by 3 bases, with 5 bases between. The CDR3 region is CASRDYNEQFF. CDR3 in DNA: TGTGCCAGCCGGGACTACAATGAGCAGTTCTTC.

This chain links TRBV10-1 with TRBJ2-7; no definite D call. Germline V gene lookup returns CDR1 WNHNN and CDR2 SYGVQD (reference sequence). The V end was cut by 0 bases, the J end by 2 bases, with 8 bases between. The CDR3 consists of 14 residues. This CDR3 reads CASSESSSAYEQYF. The DNA for the CDR3 is TGCGCCAGCAGTGAGTCGAGCAGCGCCTACGAGCAGTACTTC.

The gene calls are TRBV6-6 and TRBJ2-2, with 7 positions matching TRBD2. The germline V gene encodes CDR1 MNHNY and CDR2 SVGAGI (reference sequence). The CDR3 contains 15 residues. V shed 2 bases and J 4 bases; nucleotides not matched to a gene: 4. CDR3 bases: TGTGCCAGCAGTTACCCTAGCGGACGCACCGGGGAGCTGTTTTTT. Amino acids: CASSYPSGRTGELFF.